This entry features one T cell receptor (beta chain) sequence. Its antigen remains unknown. This specimen comes from a study of shared clonotypes between healthy human individuals. Whole-study results and caveats: Only blood samples were collected, and tissue repertoires likely differ.

The CDR3 is made up of 15 amino acids. Trimming removed 3 bases from V and 2 bases from J, with 13 bases in between. Germline-derived CDR1 and CDR2 are SGHNT and YYREEE (reference sequence). Sequencing was at deep level. Repertoires were generated with immunoSEQ multiplex PCR, while TCRdb's copy carries only in-frame clones and drops some. The table includes around 2.1 million clones, more than 85% detected once. Cells designated naive CD8 were CD45RO-negative and were positively selected for CCR7, with terminally differentiated effector memory CD45RA+ cells excluded. The receptor's source is a man aged 18-30 years in good health. Some clones in this sample may be carry-over from other donors' samples. Material: naive CD8+ T cells from PBMCs. The V gene is TRBV5-4, the J gene TRBJ2-3, with D perhaps matching TRBD1 or TRBD2 (5 bases each). CDR3 sequence reads: CASSSPGTFTDTQYF. The CDR3 region has the DNA TGTGCCAGCAGCTCTCCGGGGACCTTCACAGATACGCAGTATTTT. The full variable domain, rest sourced from reference TRBV5-4 and TRBJ2-3, is ETGVTQSPTHLIKTRGQQVTLRCSSQSGHNTVSWYQQALGQGPQFIFQYYREEENGRGNFPPRFSGLQFPNYSSELNVNALELDDSALYLCASSSPGTFTDTQYFGPGTRLTVL.